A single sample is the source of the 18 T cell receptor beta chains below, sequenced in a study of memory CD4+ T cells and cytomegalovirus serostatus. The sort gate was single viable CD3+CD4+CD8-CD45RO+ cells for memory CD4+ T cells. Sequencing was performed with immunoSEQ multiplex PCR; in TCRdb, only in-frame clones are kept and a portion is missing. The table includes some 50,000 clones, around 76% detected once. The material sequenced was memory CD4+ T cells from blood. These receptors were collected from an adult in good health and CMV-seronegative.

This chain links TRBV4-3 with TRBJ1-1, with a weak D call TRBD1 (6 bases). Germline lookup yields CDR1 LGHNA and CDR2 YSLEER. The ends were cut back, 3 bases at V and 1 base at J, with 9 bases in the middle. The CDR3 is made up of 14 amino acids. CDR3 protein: CASSQDRRNTEAFF. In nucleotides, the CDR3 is TGCGCCAGCAGCCAGGACAGAAGGAACACTGAAGCTTTCTTT.

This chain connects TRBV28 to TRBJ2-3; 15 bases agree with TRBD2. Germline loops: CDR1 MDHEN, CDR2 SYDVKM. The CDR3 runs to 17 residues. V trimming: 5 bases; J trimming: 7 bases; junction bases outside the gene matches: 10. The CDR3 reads CASSPTLGLAGGNTQYF. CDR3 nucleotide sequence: TGTGCCAGCAGTCCTACCCTGGGACTAGCGGGAGGAAATACGCAGTATTTT. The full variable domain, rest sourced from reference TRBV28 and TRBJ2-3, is DVKVTQSSRYLVKRTGEKVFLECVQDMDHENMFWYRQDPGLGLRLIYFSYDVKMKEKGDIPEGYSVSREKKERFSLILESASTNQTSMYLCASSPTLGLAGGNTQYFGPGTRLTVL.

The CDR3 loop is CASSYGGSNYGYTF. CDR3 bases: TGTGCCAGCAGTTATGGGGGATCTAACTATGGCTACACCTTC. This sequence joins TRBV13 and TRBJ1-2; maybe TRBD1 (5 bases). CDR1 is PRHDT, CDR2 FYEKMQ, per germline (reference sequence). Trimming shortened V by 6 bases and J by 0 bases, and 11 bases separated the two germline ends. This CDR3 has 14 amino acids.

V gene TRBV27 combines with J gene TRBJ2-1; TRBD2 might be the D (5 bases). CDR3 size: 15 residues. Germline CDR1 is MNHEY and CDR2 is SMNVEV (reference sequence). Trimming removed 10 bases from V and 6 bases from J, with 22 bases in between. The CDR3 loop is CATHPSPPKTNEQFF. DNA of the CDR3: TGTGCCACCCACCCTAGCCCTCCAAAGACCAATGAGCAGTTCTTC.

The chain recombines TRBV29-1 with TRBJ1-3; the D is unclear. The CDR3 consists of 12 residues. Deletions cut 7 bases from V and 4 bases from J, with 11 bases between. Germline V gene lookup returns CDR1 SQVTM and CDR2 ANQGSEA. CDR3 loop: CSASKRGNTIYF. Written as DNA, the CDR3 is TGCAGCGCCTCCAAGAGGGGAAACACCATATATTTT. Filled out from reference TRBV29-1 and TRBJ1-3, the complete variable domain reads SAVISQKPSRDICQRGTSLTIQCQVDSQVTMMFWYRQQPGQSLTLIATANQGSEATYESGFVIDKFPISRPNLTFSTLTVSNMSPEDSSIYLCSASKRGNTIYFGEGSWLTVV.

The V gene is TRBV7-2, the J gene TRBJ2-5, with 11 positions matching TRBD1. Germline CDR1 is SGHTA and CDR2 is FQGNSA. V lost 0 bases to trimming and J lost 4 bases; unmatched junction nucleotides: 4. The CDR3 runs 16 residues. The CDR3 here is CASSLALGTGGETQYF. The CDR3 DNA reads TGTGCCAGCAGCTTAGCGCTTGGGACAGGGGGAGAGACCCAGTACTTC.

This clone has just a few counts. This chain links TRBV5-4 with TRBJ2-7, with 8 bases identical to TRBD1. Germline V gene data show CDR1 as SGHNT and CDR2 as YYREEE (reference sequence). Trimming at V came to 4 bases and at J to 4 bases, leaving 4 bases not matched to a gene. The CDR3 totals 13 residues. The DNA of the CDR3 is TGTGCCAGCAGCATGGACAGGGTGTACGAGCAGTACTTC. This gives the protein CASSMDRVYEQYF.

The CDR3 DNA reads TGTGCCAGCGGGACAGGGCGGGTGCGGGGGGCCAACGTCCTGACTTTC. This codes for CASGTGRVRGANVLTF. This sequence joins TRBV7-6 and TRBJ2-6, with TRBD1 identical over 9 bases. The CDR3 covers 16 residues. CDR1 is SGHVS, CDR2 FNYEAQ, per germline. After removal of 8 bases from V and 4 bases from J, the junction contained 9 bases not matched to a gene.

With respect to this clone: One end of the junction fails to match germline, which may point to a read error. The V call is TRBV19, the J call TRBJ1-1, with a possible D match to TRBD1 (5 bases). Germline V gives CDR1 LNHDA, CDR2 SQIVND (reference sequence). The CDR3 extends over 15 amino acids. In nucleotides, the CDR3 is TGTGCCAGTAGGATAGAATCCGGGGACTACACTGAAGCTTTCTTT. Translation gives CASRIESGDYTEAFF.

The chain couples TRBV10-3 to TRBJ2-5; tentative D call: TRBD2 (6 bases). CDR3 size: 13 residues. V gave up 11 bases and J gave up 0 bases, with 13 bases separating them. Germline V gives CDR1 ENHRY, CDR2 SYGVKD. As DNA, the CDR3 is TGTGCCGTACGTGGGGGGAACCAAGAGACCCAGTACTTC. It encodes CAVRGGNQETQYF.

This chain's CDR3 is CASSGSATDTQYF. CDR3 bases: TGTGCCAGCAGTGGTAGCGCCACAGATACGCAGTATTTT. The chain uses TRBV6-1 and TRBJ2-3; tentative D call: TRBD2 (5 bases). Trimming took 4 bases from V and 2 from J, leaving 7 bases between them. This CDR3 contains 13 residues. Per germline, CDR1 MNHNS and CDR2 SASEGT.

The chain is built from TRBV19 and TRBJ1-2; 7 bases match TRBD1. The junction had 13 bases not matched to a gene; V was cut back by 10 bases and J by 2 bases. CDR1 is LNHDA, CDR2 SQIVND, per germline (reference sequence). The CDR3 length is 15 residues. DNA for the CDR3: TGTGCCACCACTACCCAGGGGACAGCCAACTATGGCTACACCTTC. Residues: CATTTQGTANYGYTF.

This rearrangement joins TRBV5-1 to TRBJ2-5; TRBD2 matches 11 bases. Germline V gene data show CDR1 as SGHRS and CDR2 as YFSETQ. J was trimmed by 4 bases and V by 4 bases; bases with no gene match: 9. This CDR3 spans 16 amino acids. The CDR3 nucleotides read TGCGCCAGCAGCGAGACGACTAGCGGGGAGCGAGAGACCCAGTACTTC. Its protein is CASSETTSGERETQYF.

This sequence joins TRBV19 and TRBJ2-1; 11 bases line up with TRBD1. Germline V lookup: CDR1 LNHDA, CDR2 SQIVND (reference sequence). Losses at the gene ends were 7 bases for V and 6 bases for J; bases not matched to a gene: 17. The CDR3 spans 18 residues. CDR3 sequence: CASIPGTGGPVGGNEQFF. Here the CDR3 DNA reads TGTGCCAGTATTCCCGGGACAGGGGGTCCTGTGGGTGGCAATGAGCAGTTCTTC.

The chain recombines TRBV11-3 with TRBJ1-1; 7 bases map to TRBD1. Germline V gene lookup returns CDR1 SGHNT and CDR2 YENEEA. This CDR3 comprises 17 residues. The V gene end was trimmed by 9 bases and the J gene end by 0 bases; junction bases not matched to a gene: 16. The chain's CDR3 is CARERSRDSYMNTEAFF. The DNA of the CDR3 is TGTGCCAGGGAGCGTTCCCGGGACAGCTACATGAACACTGAAGCTTTCTTT.

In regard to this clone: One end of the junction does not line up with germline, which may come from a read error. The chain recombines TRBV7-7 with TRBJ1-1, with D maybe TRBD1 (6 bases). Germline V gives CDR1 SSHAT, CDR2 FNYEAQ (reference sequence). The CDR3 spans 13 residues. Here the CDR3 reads CASSLGQNTEAFF. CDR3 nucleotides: TGTGCTAGCAGCCTGGGACAGAACACTGAAGCTTTCTTT.

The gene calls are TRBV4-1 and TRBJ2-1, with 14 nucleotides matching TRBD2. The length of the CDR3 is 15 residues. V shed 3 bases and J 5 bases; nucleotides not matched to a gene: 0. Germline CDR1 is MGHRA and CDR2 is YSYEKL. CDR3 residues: CASSQTSGGDNEQFF. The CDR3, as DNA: TGCGCCAGCAGCCAGACTAGCGGGGGGGACAATGAGCAGTTCTTC.

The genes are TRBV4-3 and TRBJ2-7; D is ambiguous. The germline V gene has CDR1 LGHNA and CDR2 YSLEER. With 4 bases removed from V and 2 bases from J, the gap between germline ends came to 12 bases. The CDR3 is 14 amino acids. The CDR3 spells CASSRQISTYEQYF. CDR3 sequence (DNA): TGCGCCAGCAGCCGACAAATTTCCACCTACGAGCAGTACTTC.